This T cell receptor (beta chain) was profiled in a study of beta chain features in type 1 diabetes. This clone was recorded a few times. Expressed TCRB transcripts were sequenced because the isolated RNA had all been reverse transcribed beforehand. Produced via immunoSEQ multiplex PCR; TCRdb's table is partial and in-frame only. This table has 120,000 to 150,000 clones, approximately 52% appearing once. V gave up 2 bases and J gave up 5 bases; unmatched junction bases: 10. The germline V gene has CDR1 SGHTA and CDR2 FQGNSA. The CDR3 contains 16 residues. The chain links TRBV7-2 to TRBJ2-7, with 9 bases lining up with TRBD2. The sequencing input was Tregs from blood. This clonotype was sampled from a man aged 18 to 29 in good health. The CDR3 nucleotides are TGTGCCAGCAGCTTAAGTCCGGCTAGCGGGAACCACGAGCAGTACTTC. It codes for CASSLSPASGNHEQYF.